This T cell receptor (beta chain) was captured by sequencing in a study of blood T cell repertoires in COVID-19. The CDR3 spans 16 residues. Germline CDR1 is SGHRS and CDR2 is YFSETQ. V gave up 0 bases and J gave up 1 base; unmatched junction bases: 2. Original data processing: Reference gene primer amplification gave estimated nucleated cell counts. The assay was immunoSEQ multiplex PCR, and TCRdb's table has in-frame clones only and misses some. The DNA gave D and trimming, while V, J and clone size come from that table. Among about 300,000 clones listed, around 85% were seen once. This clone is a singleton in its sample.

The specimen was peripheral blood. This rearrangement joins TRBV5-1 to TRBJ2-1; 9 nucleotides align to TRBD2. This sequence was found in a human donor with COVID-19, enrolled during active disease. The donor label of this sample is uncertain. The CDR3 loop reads CASSLGSGSSYNEQFF. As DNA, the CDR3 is TGCGCCAGCAGCTTGGGTAGCGGGAGTTCCTACAATGAGCAGTTCTTC.